The 27 T cell receptor beta chains in this list originate from one sample, sequenced in a study of cytomegalovirus exposure and HLA in healthy donors. Both 60 Vbeta primers and 13 Jbeta primers went into the PCR. Data came from immunoSEQ multiplex PCR; TCRdb stores just in-frame clones and leaves some out. The sample contains some 130,000 clones, approximately 74% of which appear only once. The sample taken for sequencing was PBMCs. The receptor set was obtained from a male donor in good health and CMV-seronegative.

V and J are TRBV5-6 and TRBJ1-1; 11 nucleotides line up with TRBD1. Trimming removed 5 bases from V and 4 bases from J; junction bases left unmatched: 13. CDR3 length: 17 residues. Germline CDR1 and CDR2: SGHDT and YYEEEE. The CDR3 DNA is TGTGCCAGCAGACTGGACAGGGGGCAAATTAGAGGCACTGAAGCTTTCTTT. Translation: CASRLDRGQIRGTEAFF.

The rearrangement links TRBV5-6 to TRBJ2-7; 10 positions agree with TRBD1. The CDR3 runs 15 residues. V was pared by 3 bases and J by 4 bases, with 7 bases of the junction left unmatched. Germline V gives CDR1 SGHDT, CDR2 YYEEEE. CDR3 region: CASSSEGTGEYEQYF. As DNA, the CDR3 is TGTGCCAGCAGCTCCGAAGGGACAGGGGAATACGAGCAGTACTTC.

The chain links TRBV27 to TRBJ1-3; D gene ambiguous. In germline, CDR1 is MNHEY, CDR2 SMNVEV (reference sequence). The CDR3 consists of 14 residues. Trimming removed 7 bases from V and 0 bases from J, with 10 bases in between. DNA of the CDR3: TGTGCCAGCATACTGGAGTTCTCTGGAAACACCATATATTTT. Translating it yields CASILEFSGNTIYF.

As to this clone: Other DNA sequences in this specimen translate into the identical CDR3. The CDR3 nucleotides are TGTGCCAGCAGCGTAGTAGCGGGAGGCCCCACAGATACGCAGTATTTT. This sequence encodes CASSVVAGGPTDTQYF. V and J are TRBV9 and TRBJ2-3; 10 bases agree with TRBD2. The ends lost 0 bases at V and 2 bases at J; junction bases unmatched: 3. The germline gives CDR1 SGDLS, CDR2 YYNGEE. CDR3 length: 16 amino acids.

This clone was seen more than once but under ten times. The chain is built from TRBV7-2 and TRBJ2-7; a possible D gene is TRBD2 (5 bases). Looked up from germline, CDR1 is SGHTA and CDR2 is FQGNSA. The CDR3 runs to 14 residues. Between the trimmed V and J ends, which lost 5 bases and 0 bases, there was a span of 11 bases. The CDR3 protein is CASSQNSVSYEQYF. CDR3 in DNA: TGTGCCAGCAGCCAGAATAGCGTCTCCTACGAGCAGTACTTC.

This clone was observed a single time. The chain joins TRBV7-6 to TRBJ2-5; D possibly corresponds to TRBD1 (5 bases). This CDR3 spans 15 amino acids. Deletions cut 0 bases from V and 1 base from J, with 9 bases between. Per germline, CDR1 SGHVS and CDR2 FNYEAQ. The CDR3, as DNA: TGTGCCAGCAGCTTAGCCCCACAGGCCCAAGAGACCCAGTACTTC. Translation: CASSLAPQAQETQYF.

This chain connects TRBV4-1 to TRBJ1-5; D perhaps matches TRBD1 (5 bases). Trimming pared 1 base from V and 2 bases from J, leaving 15 bases between. Germline assignment: CDR1 MGHRA and CDR2 YSYEKL. CDR3 length: 17 residues. CDR3 loop: CASSQVSQGSGNQPQHF. The CDR3 nucleotides are TGCGCCAGCAGCCAAGTAAGTCAGGGCAGTGGCAATCAGCCCCAGCATTTT.

This clone was detected once. The chain carries TRBV5-1 and TRBJ1-1, with TRBD1 identical over 10 bases. This CDR3 comprises 16 residues. Unmatched junction bases numbered 9, after V lost 7 bases and J lost 0 bases. From germline, CDR1 is SGHRS and CDR2 YFSETQ. The CDR3 nucleotides are TGCGCCAGCCTTCCGGGACAGGGGAAATTGAACACTGAAGCTTTCTTT. Translated, it gives CASLPGQGKLNTEAFF.

The CDR3 DNA sequence: TGCAGCGTTGAATCGGGTGGTTGGGGGGACACTGAAGCTTTCTTT. Protein: CSVESGGWGDTEAFF. The V gene is TRBV29-1, the J gene TRBJ1-1; D is perhaps TRBD1 (5 bases). V dropped 2 bases and J dropped 3 bases, with 16 bases sitting between them. This CDR3 comprises 15 residues. Germline values: CDR1 SQVTM, CDR2 ANQGSEA.

This clone has just one count. The J gene is TRBJ1-2, the V gene TRBV6-6; no reliable D call. The CDR3 runs to 14 residues. Germline V gene lookup returns CDR1 MNHNY and CDR2 SVGAGI (reference sequence). V lost 7 bases and J 4 bases, leaving 16 bases between the germline ends. CDR3 DNA: TGTGCCAGCACCCCCCGAGAGTCCCGCTATGGCTACACCTTC. This translates into CASTPRESRYGYTF.

The chain uses TRBV6-1 and TRBJ1-4; D remains ambiguous. This CDR3 has 16 residues. Trimming stripped 2 bases from V and 3 bases from J, with 13 bases between. Looked up from germline, CDR1 is MNHNS and CDR2 is SASEGT. CDR3 DNA: TGTGCCAGCAGTGAAAGGTTCAGGAGGGCTAATGAAAAACTGTTTTTT. The encoded protein is CASSERFRRANEKLFF.

This chain connects TRBV6-4 to TRBJ2-1; possible D gene TRBD2, 6 bases. Germline assignment: CDR1 MRHNA and CDR2 SNTAGT. V dropped 6 bases and J dropped 6 bases, with 15 bases sitting between them. The CDR3 contains 14 residues. The CDR3 DNA is TGTGCCAGCAGGCGGTTGGCGGAGGGCAATGAGCAGTTCTTC. Amino acid sequence: CASRRLAEGNEQFF.

This sequence joins TRBV29-1 and TRBJ1-1, with D unclear. V gave up 5 bases and J gave up 1 base, with 8 bases separating them. Germline V gives CDR1 SQVTM, CDR2 ANQGSEA. This CDR3 region has 12 residues. The CDR3 is CSVRTGNTEAFF. CDR3 nucleotides: TGCAGCGTTAGAACGGGGAACACTGAAGCTTTCTTT.

The chain recombines TRBV7-9 with TRBJ2-1; possibly TRBD1 for D (5 bases). The V end was cut by 5 bases, the J end by 2 bases, with 10 bases between. CDR1 SEHNR and CDR2 FQNEAQ come from the germline V gene (reference sequence). The CDR3 sequence is 14 residues long. The CDR3 loop reads CASSLGQTYNEQFF. CDR3 nucleotide sequence: TGTGCCAGCAGCCTCGGACAAACCTACAATGAGCAGTTCTTC.

This clone showed up many times. The chain carries TRBV5-5 and TRBJ1-1, with a possible D match to TRBD1 (5 bases). The CDR3 has 14 residues. V was cut by 4 bases and J by 3 bases, with 13 bases left in between. The germline CDR1 and CDR2 sequences are SGHKS and YYEKEE (reference sequence). The CDR3 DNA is TGTGCCAGCAGCACCGAGACAGAGTACACTGAAGCTTTCTTT. Translation: CASSTETEYTEAFF.

The J gene is TRBJ2-5, the V gene TRBV7-2; 9 positions agree with TRBD1. The CDR3 has 14 residues. J lost 8 bases, V lost 3 bases, and 7 bases had no gene match. Germline loops: CDR1 SGHTA, CDR2 FQGNSA. The CDR3 bases are TGTGCCAGCAGCTTGACGGGACAGGGCAGTACCCAGTACTTC. Protein sequence: CASSLTGQGSTQYF.

The gene calls are TRBV5-6 and TRBJ2-1; perhaps TRBD1 as D (6 bases). V gave up 0 bases and J gave up 6 bases, with 10 bases separating them. This CDR3 contains 14 residues. Germline CDR1 and CDR2: SGHDT and YYEEEE. Written as DNA, the CDR3 is TGTGCCAGCAGCTTGGTACAGGGTATCAATGAGCAGTTCTTC. Protein sequence: CASSLVQGINEQFF.

The chain combines TRBV6-5 with TRBJ1-5, with 7 bases matching TRBD1. Germline CDR1 is MNHEY and CDR2 is SVGAGI. With 5 bases clipped from V and 3 bases from J, the junction kept 7 bases outside the gene matches. The CDR3 consists of 15 residues. The CDR3: CASSPDRAFNQPQHF. The CDR3 DNA follows: TGTGCCAGCAGTCCCGACAGGGCTTTCAATCAGCCCCAGCATTTT.

The genes are TRBV6-5 and TRBJ1-2, with a tentative D call TRBD1 (6 bases). The CDR3 is 16 amino acids. Germline lookup yields CDR1 MNHEY and CDR2 SVGAGI. Trimming pared 0 bases from V and 2 bases from J, leaving 13 bases between. DNA for the CDR3: TGTGCCAGCAGTTACTCGTCAGGGGAGTGGAACTATGGCTACACCTTC. Amino acid sequence: CASSYSSGEWNYGYTF.

V is TRBV6-1 and J is TRBJ2-1; 9 bases fit TRBD1. From germline, CDR1 is MNHNS and CDR2 SASEGT. Trimming removed 4 bases from V and 6 bases from J; junction bases left unmatched: 7. The CDR3 covers 15 residues. The CDR3 DNA reads as TGTGCCAGCAGTGGTGGACAGGGGTTCTCCAATGAGCAGTTCTTC. Protein sequence: CASSGGQGFSNEQFF.

The chain carries TRBV27 and TRBJ2-7; 7 bases map to TRBD1. V shed 6 bases and J 1 base; nucleotides not matched to a gene: 9. CDR3 length: 15 residues. CDR1 is MNHEY, CDR2 SMNVEV, per germline (reference sequence). CDR3 residues: CASRKTDRASYEQYF. CDR3 DNA sequence: TGTGCCAGCAGGAAAACCGACAGGGCGTCCTACGAGCAGTACTTC.

The chain couples TRBV6-1 to TRBJ1-6; the D gene is possibly TRBD1 (5 bases). This CDR3 is built from 11 residues. Trimming pared 10 bases from V and 14 bases from J, leaving 15 bases between. CDR1 is MNHNS and CDR2 is SASEGT in the germline V gene. The CDR3 reads CAIATASTLHF. CDR3 in DNA: TGTGCCATCGCGACAGCATCGACCCTCCACTTT.

This chain links TRBV10-3 with TRBJ2-2, with a weak D call TRBD2 (6 bases). CDR1 is ENHRY, CDR2 SYGVKD, per germline. Deletions cut 7 bases from V and 8 bases from J, with 14 bases between. CDR3 size: 13 residues. The CDR3 sequence: CAIKSGEGGELFF. The CDR3 coding sequence is TGTGCCATCAAATCGGGGGAAGGTGGGGAGCTGTTTTTT.

This clone was detected a few times. The chain recombines TRBV29-1 with TRBJ1-1; D gene unclear. Per the germline V gene, CDR1 is SQVTM and CDR2 is ANQGSEA. The V end was cut by 3 bases, the J end by 11 bases, with 19 bases between. The CDR3 consists of 13 residues. The CDR3 DNA sequence: TGCAGCGTTGAGCCACCGGGTCCATTCACTGCTTTCTTT. This encodes CSVEPPGPFTAFF.

The V call is TRBV30, the J call TRBJ1-2, with TRBD1 matching 7 bases. Germline V lookup: CDR1 GTSNPN, CDR2 SVGIG (reference sequence). The CDR3 extends over 12 amino acids. Trimming at V came to 2 bases and at J to 8 bases, leaving 5 bases not matched to a gene. CDR3 amino acids: CAWSTLDRGYTF. The CDR3 nucleotides are TGTGCCTGGAGTACCCTGGACAGGGGCTACACCTTC.

The rearrangement uses TRBV27 and TRBJ1-6; TRBD1 might be the D (5 bases). Germline V CDR1 and CDR2: MNHEY, SMNVEV (reference sequence). V gave up 6 bases and J gave up 0 bases, with 21 bases separating them. This CDR3 has 19 amino acids. The CDR3 reads CASRRRWGDRSSYNSPLHF. The CDR3 DNA follows: TGTGCCAGCAGGCGTAGATGGGGGGACCGGAGCTCCTATAATTCACCCCTCCACTTT.

Only a few counts were recorded for this clone. The CDR3 DNA is TGTGCCAGCAGCTTGCGGGACAGGGGGCAATATGGCTACACCTTC. Residues: CASSLRDRGQYGYTF. The genes are TRBV5-4 and TRBJ1-2; 12 nucleotides match TRBD1. The trim removed 1 base at V and 5 bases at J, leaving 3 bases unmatched. Germline V gives CDR1 SGHNT, CDR2 YYREEE (reference sequence). The CDR3 has 15 residues.